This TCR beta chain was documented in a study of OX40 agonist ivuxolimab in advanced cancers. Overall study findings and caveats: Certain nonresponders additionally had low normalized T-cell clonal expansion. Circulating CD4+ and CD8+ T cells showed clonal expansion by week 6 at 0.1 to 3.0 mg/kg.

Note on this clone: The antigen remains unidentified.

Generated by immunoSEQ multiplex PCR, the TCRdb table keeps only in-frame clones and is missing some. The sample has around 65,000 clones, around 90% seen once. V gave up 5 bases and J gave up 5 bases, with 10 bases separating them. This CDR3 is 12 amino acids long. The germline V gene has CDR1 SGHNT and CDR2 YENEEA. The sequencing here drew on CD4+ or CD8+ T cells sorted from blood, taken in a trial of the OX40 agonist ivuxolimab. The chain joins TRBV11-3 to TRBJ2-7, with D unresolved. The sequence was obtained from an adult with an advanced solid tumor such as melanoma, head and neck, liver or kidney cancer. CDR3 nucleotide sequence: TGTGCCAGCAGCAAGAAGGCGGACGAGCAGTACTTC. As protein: CASSKKADEQYF.